The rows below give T cell receptor beta chains drawn from one sample of a study of blood T cell repertoires in COVID-19. This table comes from immunoSEQ multiplex PCR, and its TCRdb copy is limited to in-frame clones, with some not included. The sample has about 280,000 clones, roughly 87% seen once. Sequenced sample: peripheral blood. Receptors originate from a man in his late teens or twenties with active or convalescent COVID-19. Each CDR3 is given without its conserved first and last residue. D genes are given only for firm matches. A row's size may be missing; if present it is once, few, many or a size class.

cdr3_aa | j_call | v_call | clone_size | d_call
ASSPGQSSTNEKLF | TRBJ1-4 | TRBV18 | . | TRBD1
ASTPGLARETQY | TRBJ2-5 | TRBV2 | . | TRBD2
ASNERGEKLF | TRBJ1-4 | TRBV7-9 | . | .
AISASSLSNQPQH | TRBJ1-5 | TRBV10-3 | . | .
ASSQGTGTHGNTIY | TRBJ1-3 | TRBV3-1/TRBV3-2 | . | TRBD1
ASSLVRDEAF | TRBJ1-1 | TRBV11-2 | . | .
ASSLGTGDGNQPQH | TRBJ1-5 | TRBV11-3 | . | TRBD1
ASSFRQADSPLH | TRBJ1-6 | TRBV5-1 | . | .
ATSRDRVTQETQY | TRBJ2-5 | TRBV15 | . | .
ASNIIYTGLADTDTQY | TRBJ2-3 | TRBV19 | . | TRBD2
ASSHQGQYTIY | TRBJ1-3 | TRBV3-1/TRBV3-2 | . | .
AISRDSGTDTQY | TRBJ2-3 | TRBV10-3 | . | .
ASSSWWGLAYQETQY | TRBJ2-5 | TRBV5-1 | once | TRBD2
ASSQDPQGANYGYT | TRBJ1-2 | TRBV4-1 | . | TRBD1
ASSLNRVYEQY | TRBJ2-7 | TRBV7-8 | . | .
ASSQGEGNQPQH | TRBJ1-5 | TRBV2 | . | TRBD1
ASSSTPGATEAF | TRBJ1-1 | TRBV5-1 | few | .
AGLDGAYGYT | TRBJ1-2 | TRBV2 | . | .
ASSTTGTTGNTIY | TRBJ1-3 | TRBV5-1 | . | .
ASSETRDYLTYEQY | TRBJ2-7 | TRBV6-1 | . | TRBD2
ASSQDYSNQPQH | TRBJ1-5 | TRBV4-3 | . | .
ASSQEASGGAETQY | TRBJ2-5 | TRBV4-1 | . | TRBD2
ASSQDDRGQDAF | TRBJ1-1 | TRBV4-1 | . | TRBD1
ASSLGAGQVNVLT | TRBJ2-6 | TRBV5-6 | . | TRBD1